The T cell receptor (beta chain) under discussion was sequenced for a study of regulatory and conventional T cells in breast cancer. From the PCR reads, TCRdb called clonotypes with MiXCR, one entry per CDR3 protein. The data hold fewer than 20,000 distinct CDR3 sequences, with about 32% observed a single time. V was clipped by 1 base and J by 2 bases, with 12 bases between them. The CDR3 is 16 amino acids. The V gene's germline CDR1 is LNHDA and CDR2 SQIVND (reference sequence). This clonotype is deemed medium-sized. The clonotype originates from a female donor in good health. The chain links TRBV19 to TRBJ1-5; D call uncertain. Sequencing was carried out using conventional T cells from blood. The CDR3 nucleotides read TGTGCCAGTAGTATAGGGACGGCGATTGGCAATCAGCCCCAGCATTTT. It codes for CASSIGTAIGNQPQHF.